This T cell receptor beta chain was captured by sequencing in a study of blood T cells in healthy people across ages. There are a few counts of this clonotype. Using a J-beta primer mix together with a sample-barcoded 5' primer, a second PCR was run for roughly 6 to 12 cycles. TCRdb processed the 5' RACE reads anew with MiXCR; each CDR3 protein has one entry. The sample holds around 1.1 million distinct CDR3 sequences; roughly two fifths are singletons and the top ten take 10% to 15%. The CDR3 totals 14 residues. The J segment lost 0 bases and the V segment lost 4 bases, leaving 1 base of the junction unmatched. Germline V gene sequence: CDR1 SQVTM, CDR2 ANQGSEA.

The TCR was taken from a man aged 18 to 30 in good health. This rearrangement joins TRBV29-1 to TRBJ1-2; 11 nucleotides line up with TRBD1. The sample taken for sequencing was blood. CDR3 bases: TGCAGCGTTGGGGGACAGGGGGCTAACTATGGCTACACCTTC. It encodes CSVGGQGANYGYTF.